This T cell receptor beta chain was identified during a study of cytomegalovirus exposure and HLA in healthy donors. Primers: 60 Vbeta forward and 13 Jbeta reverse. Measured with immunoSEQ multiplex PCR; TCRdb has only the in-frame clones, and not every one. Among 96,000 or so clones, about four fifths were seen once, and the ten largest hold 2.5% to 3.5%. Study observations and caveats: A later analysis appeared to link common viral pathogens to several of the most significant clusters. Because they were indistinguishable, some V segments, including TRBV6-2 and TRBV6-3, were excluded. The classifier reportedly diagnosed cytomegalovirus status with high sensitivity and specificity.

Germline assignment: CDR1 LNHDA and CDR2 SQIVND (reference sequence). This CDR3 is 15 amino acids long. Trimming removed 1 base at V and 0 bases at J, with 10 bases between. Note on this clone: As yet, its antigen is unknown.

What was sequenced was PBMCs. The chain employs TRBV19 and TRBJ2-7; D gene ambiguous. The sequence was obtained from a female donor in good health and CMV-seropositive. As DNA, the CDR3 is TGTGCCAGTAGTATAGCCCCCGTTAGCTCCTACGAGCAGTACTTC. Amino acids: CASSIAPVSSYEQYF.